A selection of T cell receptor beta chains follows, all from one sample in a study of cytomegalovirus exposure and HLA in healthy donors. This table comes from immunoSEQ multiplex PCR, and its TCRdb copy is limited to in-frame clones, with some not included. The top ten clones hold about 11% of a sample with some 170,000 clones, roughly four fifths of them seen once. The sample was PBMCs. The source is a man between 45 and 60 years old in good health and CMV-seropositive. Both conserved end residues are part of each CDR3. A D gene is named only where the DNA matches it firmly. Clone size is not always given. Where it is, it says once, few, many or a class for expanded clones.

v_call,clone_size,d_call,j_call,cdr3_nt,cdr3_aa
TRBV7-8,-,TRBD1,TRBJ2-1,TGTGCCAGCAGTAAAACAGGGGAAAGCTCCTACAATGAGCAGTTCTTC,CASSKTGESSYNEQFF
TRBV5-4,-,TRBD2,TRBJ2-2,TGTGCCAGCAGCCCTGGGACTAGCGGGGGGAGGGGGGGCACCGGGGAGCTGTTTTTT,CASSPGTSGGRGGTGELFF
TRBV10-3,-,TRBD1,TRBJ2-5,TGTGCCATCAGTGAGCCCGGGGACAGGGGGATTTACTTC,CAISEPGDRGIYF
TRBV19,-,-,TRBJ2-2,TGTGCCAGTAGCGGGACTTACACCGGGGAGCTGTTTTTT,CASSGTYTGELFF
TRBV19,-,-,TRBJ1-2,TGTGCCAGTAGTATAGATCCACAGGTCTATGGCTACACCTTC,CASSIDPQVYGYTF
TRBV7-9,-,TRBD2,TRBJ2-7,TGTGCCAGCAGCTACGACTATAGCGGGAGGTTATACGAGCAGTACTTC,CASSYDYSGRLYEQYF
TRBV5-1,-,-,TRBJ2-7,TGCGCCAGCAGCTTGGCCGGAGGGGGGGTGGGCGAGCAGTACTTC,CASSLAGGGVGEQYF
TRBV19,-,-,TRBJ2-7,TGTGCCAGTAGCCCGAGCTCCTACGAGCAGTACTTC,CASSPSSYEQYF
TRBV6-6,once,TRBD1,TRBJ1-1,TGTGCCAGCAGGGAGTGGGACAGGGAGAACACTGAAGCTTTCTTT,CASREWDRENTEAFF
TRBV7-7,-,-,TRBJ2-7,TGTGCTAGCAGCTTAGCTGGAACTACAGAGCAGTACTTC,CASSLAGTTEQYF
TRBV15,once,TRBD1,TRBJ2-7,TGTGCCACCAGCGGGTCCGGGACAGGGACCTACGAGCAGTACTTC,CATSGSGTGTYEQYF
TRBV5-5,-,TRBD2,TRBJ2-3,TGTGCCAGCAGCGAAGGGACTAGCACGGATACGCAGTATTTT,CASSEGTSTDTQYF
TRBV28,-,TRBD1,TRBJ1-4,TGTGCCAGCAGTTTACCCGGGACAGGGAGTAACGATGAAAAACTGTTTTTT,CASSLPGTGSNDEKLFF
TRBV4-3,-,TRBD1,TRBJ2-4,TGCGCCAGCAGCTTGGGACAGGGGGGAGACATTCAGTACTTC,CASSLGQGGDIQYF
TRBV30,-,-,TRBJ2-3,TGTGCCTGGGGAGGGCAGGGCGCCGGGGATACGCAGTATTTT,CAWGGQGAGDTQYF
TRBV25-1,-,TRBD1,TRBJ1-6,TGTGCCAGCAGTGGCTCCGGGACAGATTTTCCCCTCCACTTT,CASSGSGTDFPLHF
TRBV7-3,-,-,TRBJ2-5,TGTGCCAGCAGCGCCCAAGGGGGGGGGCGGGAGACCCAGTACTTC,CASSAQGGGRETQYF
TRBV15,-,TRBD2,TRBJ2-7,TGTGCCACCAGCAGAGGGGGACTAGCGGATGAGCAGTACTTC,CATSRGGLADEQYF
TRBV10-3,few,TRBD1,TRBJ1-1,TGTGCCATCAGTGATTATGGCAGGGGGGCGGGCGGCACTGAAGCTTTCTTT,CAISDYGRGAGGTEAFF
TRBV19,few,-,TRBJ1-6,TGTGCCAGTACTAGTGAGGGCGGCGTCTATAATTCACCCCTCCACTTT,CASTSEGGVYNSPLHF
TRBV5-1,once,-,TRBJ2-7,TGCGCCAGCAGCTTGGGGCAGTACTCCTACGAGCAGTACTTC,CASSLGQYSYEQYF
TRBV6-5,-,-,TRBJ2-3,TGTGCCACAAAGGCGGGGCTGAGCACAGATACGCAGTATTTT,CATKAGLSTDTQYF
TRBV18,-,TRBD1,TRBJ2-2,TGTGCCAGCTCACCTCGTCCTAAGCAGGGGGTCAACACCGGGGAGCTGTTTTTT,CASSPRPKQGVNTGELFF
TRBV12-1,-,-,TRBJ2-1,TGTGCCAGCACTACTAGCGGGGGTTTGGAGGAGCAGTTCTTC,CASTTSGGLEEQFF
TRBV5-4,-,TRBD1,TRBJ2-7,TGTGCCAGCAGCTTGGCCGGACAGGGCTCCTACGAGCAGTACTTC,CASSLAGQGSYEQYF
TRBV19,-,-,TRBJ1-3,TGTGCCAGTAGTATGAGTCTAACTGGAAACACCATATATTTT,CASSMSLTGNTIYF
TRBV5-5,-,TRBD1,TRBJ2-7,TGTGCCAGCAGCTTCGGGACAGGGGACTACGAGCAGTACTTC,CASSFGTGDYEQYF
TRBV14,-,TRBD1,TRBJ1-3,TGTGCCAGCAGCGCACACATGGGACAGGGGGACGACACCATATATTTT,CASSAHMGQGDDTIYF
TRBV27,-,-,TRBJ2-2,TGTGCCAGCAGTCCAATAGGACTCACCGGGGAGCTGTTTTTT,CASSPIGLTGELFF
TRBV7-2,-,TRBD1,TRBJ2-7,TGTGCCAGCAGCCCAGGACAGGGAGCCTACGAGCAGTACTTC,CASSPGQGAYEQYF
TRBV5-1,-,TRBD1,TRBJ2-5,TGCGCCAGCAGCTGGACCATGGAGACAGGGGGCCAAGAGACCCAGTACTTC,CASSWTMETGGQETQYF
TRBV30,-,TRBD1,TRBJ1-4,TGTGCCTGGAGACAGGGGGCGCGGGAAAAACTGTTTTTT,CAWRQGAREKLFF
TRBV10-1,-,-,TRBJ1-2,TGCGCCAGCAGTGAGGAGTCGAGGGTCAGCTACACCTTC,CASSEESRVSYTF